This T cell receptor beta chain was recorded in a study of shared clonotypes between healthy human individuals. Study findings and constraints: Generally, naive subsets (rather than memory subsets) showed larger estimated richness.

The assay was immunoSEQ multiplex PCR, and TCRdb's table has in-frame clones only and misses some. The repertoire holds 800,000 to 1,200,000 clones, around 78% seen once, with 0.52% in the top ten. Notes on this clone: Its specificity is unknown.

Donors, healthy HIV-negative adults, lacked recent acute infections or vaccinations. Germline lookup yields CDR1 MNHEY and CDR2 SMNVEV (reference sequence). Trimming left V 7 bases short and J 6 bases short, with 15 bases between. The CDR3 has 13 amino acids. Sequenced material: memory CD4+ T cells from PBMCs. Subset specified: CD45RA-negative fraction. J is TRBJ1-2 and V is TRBV27; tentative D call: TRBD1 (6 bases). This sequence was found in a man aged 18-30 years in good health. Some clones in this sample may be carry-over from other donors' samples. In DNA form, the CDR3 reads TGTGCCAGCAAGTACAGGGTTATCGATGGCTACACCTTC. It specifies CASKYRVIDGYTF.